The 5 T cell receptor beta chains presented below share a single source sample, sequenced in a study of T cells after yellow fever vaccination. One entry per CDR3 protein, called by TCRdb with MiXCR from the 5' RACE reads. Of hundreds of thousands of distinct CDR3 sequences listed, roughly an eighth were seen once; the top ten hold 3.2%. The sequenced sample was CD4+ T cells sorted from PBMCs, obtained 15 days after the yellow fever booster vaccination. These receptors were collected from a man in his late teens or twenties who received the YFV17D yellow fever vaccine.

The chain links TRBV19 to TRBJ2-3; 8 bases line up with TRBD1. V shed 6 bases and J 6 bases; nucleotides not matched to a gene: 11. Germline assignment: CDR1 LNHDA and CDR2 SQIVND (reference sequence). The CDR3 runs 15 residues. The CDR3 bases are TGTGCCAGTAGAAACAGGGGGATCTCGATGGATACGCAGTATTTT. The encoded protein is CASRNRGISMDTQYF.

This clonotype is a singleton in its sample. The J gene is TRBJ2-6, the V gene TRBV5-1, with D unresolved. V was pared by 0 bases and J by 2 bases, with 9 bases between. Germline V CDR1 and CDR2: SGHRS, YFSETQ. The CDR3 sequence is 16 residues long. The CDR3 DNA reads TGCGCCAGCAGCTTGGCCAGTGCCCCTGGGGCCAACGTCCTGACTTTC. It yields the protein CASSLASAPGANVLTF.

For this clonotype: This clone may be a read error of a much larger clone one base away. CDR3 sequence: CASSLVPGELIF. The CDR3 coding sequence is TGTGCCAGCAGTTTGGTCCCCGGGGAGCTGATTTTT. The J gene is TRBJ2-2, the V gene TRBV6-5; TRBD2 is a possible D gene (5 bases). Germline CDR1 MNHEY, CDR2 SVGAGI. The CDR3 is made up of 12 amino acids.

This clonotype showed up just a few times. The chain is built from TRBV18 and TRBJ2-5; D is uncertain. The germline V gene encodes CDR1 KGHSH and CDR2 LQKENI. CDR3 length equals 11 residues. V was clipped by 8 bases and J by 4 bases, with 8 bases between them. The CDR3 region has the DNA TGTGCCAGCAGTCCACTAGAGACCCAGTACTTC. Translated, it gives CASSPLETQYF.

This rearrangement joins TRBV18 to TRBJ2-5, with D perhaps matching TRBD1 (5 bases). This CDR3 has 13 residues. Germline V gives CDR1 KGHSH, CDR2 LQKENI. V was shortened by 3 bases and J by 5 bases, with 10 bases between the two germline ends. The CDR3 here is CASSPGRDETQYF. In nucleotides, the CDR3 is TGTGCCAGCTCACCGGGCAGGGATGAGACCCAGTACTTC.